This entry is about one T cell receptor beta chain. The entry originates in a study of blood T cell repertoires in COVID-19. About the study: Both acute and convalescent COVID-19 samples were obtained from the United States, Italy and Spain. In each case, the material was cDNA or gDNA derived from T cells, B-cell-depleted T cells, or PBMCs.

Original processing notes: For nucleated cells, counts were estimated from reference gene primer amplification. Clones were read by immunoSEQ multiplex PCR, and TCRdb kept only the in-frame ones, dropping some. The V and J calls and the clone size are those of that table, but D and trimming were determined from the DNA. This table holds some 120,000 clones, 90% found once. CDR3 size: 14 residues. Between the trimmed V and J ends, which lost 0 bases and 8 bases, there was a span of 12 bases. Germline CDR1 reads SGDLS; CDR2 reads YYNGEE. This sequence originates from a man aged 50 to 59 with active COVID-19. This chain joins TRBV9 and TRBJ2-1; no clear D gene. Sequencing was carried out using peripheral blood. In DNA, the CDR3 is TGTGCCAGCAGCGTAGGCGCCCCCGAGCATGAGCAGTTCTTC. This sequence encodes CASSVGAPEHEQFF. The full variable domain, completed using reference TRBV9 and TRBJ2-1, is DSGVTQTPKHLITATGQRVTLRCSPRSGDLSVYWYQQSLDQGLQFLIQYYNGEERAKGNILERFSAQQFPDLHSELNLSSLELGDSALYFCASSVGAPEHEQFFGPGTRLTVL.